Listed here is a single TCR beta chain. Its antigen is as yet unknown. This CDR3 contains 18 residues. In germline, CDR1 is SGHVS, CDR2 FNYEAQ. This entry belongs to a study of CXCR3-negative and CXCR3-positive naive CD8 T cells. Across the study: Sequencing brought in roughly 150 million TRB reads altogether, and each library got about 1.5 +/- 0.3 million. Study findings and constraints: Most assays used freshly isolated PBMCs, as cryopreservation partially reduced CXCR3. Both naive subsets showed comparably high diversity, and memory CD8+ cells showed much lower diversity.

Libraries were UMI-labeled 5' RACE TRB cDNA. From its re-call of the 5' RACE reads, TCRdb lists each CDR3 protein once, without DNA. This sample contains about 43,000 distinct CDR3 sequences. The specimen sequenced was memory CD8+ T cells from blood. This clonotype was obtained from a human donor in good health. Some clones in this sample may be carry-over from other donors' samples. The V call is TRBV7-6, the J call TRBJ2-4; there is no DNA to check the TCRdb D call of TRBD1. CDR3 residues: CASSRGQVDGWTKNIQYF.